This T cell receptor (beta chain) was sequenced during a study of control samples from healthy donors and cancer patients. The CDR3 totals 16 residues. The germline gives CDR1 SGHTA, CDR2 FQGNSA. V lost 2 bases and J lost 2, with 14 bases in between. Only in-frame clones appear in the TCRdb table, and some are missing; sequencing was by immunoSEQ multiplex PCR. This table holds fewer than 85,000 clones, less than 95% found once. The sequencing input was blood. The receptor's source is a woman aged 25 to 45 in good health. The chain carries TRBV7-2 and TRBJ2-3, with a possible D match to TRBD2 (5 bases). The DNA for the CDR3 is TGTGCCAGCAGCTTATCCCTGAGCGGTTCCACAGATACGCAGTATTTT. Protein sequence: CASSLSLSGSTDTQYF.